This T cell receptor beta chain was captured in a study of Graves' ophthalmopathy and Graves' hyperthyroidism (dated by TCRdb to the late 2010s). For the wider study: Peripheral blood was collected at initial diagnosis, prior to any treatment. For independent validation, a separate cohort was made up of roughly 19 hyperthyroidism patients plus 17 patients who later progressed from hyperthyroidism to ophthalmopathy. The 85 to 100 discovery patients were randomly split 7:3 into training and test sets. Following sampling, methimazole starting at 30 mg daily was administered to hyperthyroidism patients, and high-dose intravenous methylprednisolone was administered to ophthalmopathy patients. In total, 135 blood samples were TCR-sequenced: some 40 ophthalmopathy, under 85 hyperthyroidism and approximately 17 hyperthyroidism-to-ophthalmopathy patients. In roughly 6 hyperthyroidism patients, T-cell repertoires of thyroid tissue and blood were compared. The study used TCR beta repertoire signatures to distinguish Graves' ophthalmopathy from Graves' hyperthyroidism and to predict progression to ophthalmopathy. To explore V-J signatures that distinguish ophthalmopathy from hyperthyroidism, a discovery set of about 99 patients was enrolled, made up of 40 to 45 with ophthalmopathy and some 58 with stable hyperthyroidism. Paper-wide results and their limitations: The 13-signature model separated ophthalmopathy from stable hyperthyroidism with approximately 85% sensitivity and around 84% specificity in cross-validation, and 80%/75% in the test set. Most expanded thyroid clonotypes with a frequency above 0.001 also appeared in blood, which suggests that blood repertoires may reflect the immune response in the thyroid. In validation, the model predicted ophthalmopathy progression with nearly 71% sensitivity and around 72% specificity; about a dozen predicted patients were CT-confirmed with GO in a median of about 7.1 months. No statistical method was used to set the sample size in advance, and the investigators knew which group each participant was assigned to.

For repertoire sequencing, TCR beta CDR3 regions were amplified from RNA transcripts. The first round of RT-PCR was done with HTBI primers and the Qiagen OneStep RT-PCR kit, and was followed by a second round of multiplex PCR, then size selection and purification. Sequencing of the libraries was carried out on an Illumina HiSeq2000 in paired-end mode with 100 bp reads. The published analysis was carried out like this. Reads were processed with SOAPnuke, discarding reads with adapters, uncalled bases, mean Phred below 15, or no exact constant-primer or identifier match. COPE v1.2.5 was used to merge the high-quality paired reads. Unique nucleotide sequences were defined as clonotypes and aligned to IMGT TRB V, D and J references using MiTCR v1.1. Analysis was restricted to V-J combinations with a frequency above 0.0001, which covered roughly 99% of repertoires. For each V-J combination, a TCR clonal expansion and chaos score was defined as the ratio of F50 clonal expansion to chaos observed in the TCRdist matrix. Welch's t-statistics and random forest were used to reduce features to about 14 V-J combinations, which were fed into a naive Bayes classifier. Thyroid-blood repertoire similarity was quantified with the Morisita-Horn index. Using fastp at Q25 and MiXCR, TCRdb reprocessed the public reads and kept productive beta chains. One record per CDR3 amino acid sequence lists the most common genes and DNA. The V and J calls reflect TCRdb's pipeline rather than the authors' work. This sample is represented by 350,000 to 450,000 distinct CDR3 sequences; around 20% of them were singletons. The ten largest clones capture approximately 3.2% of the sample.

As encoded in the germline V gene (reference sequence), CDR1 is LNHDA while CDR2 is SQIVND. The CDR3 spans 15 residues, from the cysteine through the phenylalanine. CDR3 DNA only is kept here, 45 bases in frame from base 1. The junction shows trimming of 5 bases on V and 4 bases on J, and the gene matches do not reach 5 bases of it. In its sample, this clonotype was seen many times. Its binding antigen is unknown. Nothing much larger sits one base from this clone, and base qualities are not available. Stable hyperthyroidism was defined as no progression to ophthalmopathy within 18 months of follow-up. The hyperthyroidism patients were 18 to 65 years old and newly diagnosed, with a disease duration of less than 2 months. Patients with other autoimmune diseases, uncontrolled infections, pregnancy or lactation were excluded from the study. Clinical symptoms, serum thyroxine, TRAb, thyroid ultrasound and orbital computed tomography were used for diagnosis. PBMCs were isolated from approximately 10 ml of fresh peripheral blood by Ficoll-Paque density gradient centrifugation. Total RNA was extracted using Trizol reagent, and RNA quality was checked on an Agilent 2100 Bioanalyzer.

The sequencing input was peripheral blood. This TCR was sampled from a woman under 30 with stable Graves' hyperthyroidism. Donor details come from another sample of the same person, matched by shared clones. Here the chain combines TRBV19 and TRBJ1-5; TRBD1 fits 10 bases in the junction. The nucleotide sequence reads as follows: TGTGCCAGTAGTCAACGGACAGGGGGAAATCAGCCCCAGCATTTT. This encodes CASSQRTGGNQPQHF. Beyond the CDR3, the reference TRBV19 and TRBJ1-5 genes provide the residues; the full variable domain reads: DGGITQSPKYLFRKEGQNVTLSCEQNLNHDAMYWYRQDPGQGLRLIYYSQIVNDFQKGDIAEGYSVSREKKESFPLTVTSAQKNPTAFYLCASSQRTGGNQPQHFGDGTRLSIL.